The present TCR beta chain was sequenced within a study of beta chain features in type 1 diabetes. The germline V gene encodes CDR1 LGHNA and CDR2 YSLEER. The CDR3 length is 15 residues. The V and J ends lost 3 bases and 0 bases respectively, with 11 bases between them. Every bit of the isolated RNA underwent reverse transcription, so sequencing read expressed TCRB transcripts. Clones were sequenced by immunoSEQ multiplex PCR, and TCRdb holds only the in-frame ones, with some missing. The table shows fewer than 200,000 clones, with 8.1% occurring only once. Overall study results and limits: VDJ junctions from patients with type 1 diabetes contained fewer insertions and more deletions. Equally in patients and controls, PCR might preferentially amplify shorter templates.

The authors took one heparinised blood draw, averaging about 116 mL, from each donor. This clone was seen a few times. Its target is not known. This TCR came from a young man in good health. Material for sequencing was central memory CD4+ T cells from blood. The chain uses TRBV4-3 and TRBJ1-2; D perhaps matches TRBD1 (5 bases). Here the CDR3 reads CASSHRQPPNYGYTF. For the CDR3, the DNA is TGCGCCAGCAGCCACCGACAGCCCCCTAACTATGGCTACACCTTC.